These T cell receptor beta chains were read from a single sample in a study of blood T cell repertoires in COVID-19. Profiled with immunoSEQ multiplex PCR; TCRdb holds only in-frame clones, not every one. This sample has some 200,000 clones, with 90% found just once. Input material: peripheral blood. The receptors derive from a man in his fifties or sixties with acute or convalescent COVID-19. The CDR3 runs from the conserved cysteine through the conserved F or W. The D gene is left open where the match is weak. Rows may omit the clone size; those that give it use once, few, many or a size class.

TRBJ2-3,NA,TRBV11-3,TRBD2,CASSAMRGGDTDTQYF,TGTGCCAGCAGCGCGATGCGGGGGGGGGACACAGATACGCAGTATTTT
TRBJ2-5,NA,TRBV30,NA,CAWSFPLGFQETQYF,TGTGCCTGGAGTTTTCCCCTAGGTTTCCAAGAGACCCAGTACTTC
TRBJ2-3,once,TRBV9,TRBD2,CASSVEGGRLTDTQYF,TGTGCCAGCAGCGTAGAGGGCGGGAGGCTAACAGATACGCAGTATTTT
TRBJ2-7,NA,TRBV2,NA,CASGGALRYEQYF,TGTGCCAGCGGAGGGGCATTACGGTACGAGCAGTACTTC
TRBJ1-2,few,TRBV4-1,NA,CASSQDRGGIYGYTF,TGCGCCAGCAGCCAAGATCGGGGGGGTATCTATGGCTACACCTTC
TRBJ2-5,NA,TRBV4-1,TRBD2,CASSFSPTSGQETQYF,TGCGCCAGCAGCTTTAGTCCTACTAGCGGCCAAGAGACCCAGTACTTC
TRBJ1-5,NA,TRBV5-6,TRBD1,CASSKGQGRNQPQHF,TGTGCCAGCAGCAAGGGACAGGGACGCAATCAGCCCCAGCATTTT
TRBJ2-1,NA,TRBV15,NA,CATSRADFMLDEQFF,TGTGCCACCAGCAGAGCGGACTTTATGTTGGATGAGCAGTTCTTC
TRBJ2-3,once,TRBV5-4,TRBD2,CASSFSSGGGIYTQYF,TGTGCCAGCAGCTTTTCTTCCGGGGGGGGCATTTATACGCAGTATTTT
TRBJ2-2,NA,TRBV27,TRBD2,CASSRHTGLAGFGTGELFF,TGTGCCAGCAGTCGCCACACGGGACTAGCGGGATTTGGCACCGGGGAGCTGTTTTTT
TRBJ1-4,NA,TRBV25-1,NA,CASSVGGTNEKLFF,TGTGCCAGCAGTGTAGGCGGAACTAATGAAAAACTGTTTTTT
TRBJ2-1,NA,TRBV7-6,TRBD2,CASTPQLAGGNNEQFF,TGTGCCAGCACACCTCAGCTAGCGGGGGGGAACAATGAGCAGTTCTTC
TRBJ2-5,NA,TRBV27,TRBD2,CASSLNPAGGRETQYF,TGTGCCAGCAGTTTAAATCCAGCGGGGGGTCGGGAGACCCAGTACTTC
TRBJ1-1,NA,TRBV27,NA,CASSSGPPAFF,TGTGCCAGCAGTTCAGGTCCTCCCGCTTTCTTT
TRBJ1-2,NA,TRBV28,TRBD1,CASRQGTKYGYTF,TGTGCCAGCAGACAGGGGACAAAGTATGGCTACACCTTC
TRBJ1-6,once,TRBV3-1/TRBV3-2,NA,CASSGSRNSPLHF,TGTGCCAGCAGCGGTAGTAGAAATTCACCCCTCCACTTT
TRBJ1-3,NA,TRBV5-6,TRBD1,CASTTSGTGAGNTIYF,TGTGCCAGCACCACGTCTGGGACAGGGGCTGGAAACACCATATATTTT
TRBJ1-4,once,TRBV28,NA,CASSSHRNTEKLFF,TGTGCCAGCAGTTCACACAGGAATACTGAAAAACTGTTTTTT
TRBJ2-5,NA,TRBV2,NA,CASSAQGLQETQYF,TGTGCCAGCAGTGCCCAGGGACTGCAAGAGACCCAGTACTTC
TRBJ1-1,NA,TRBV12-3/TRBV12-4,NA,CASSFGVGTEAFF,TGTGCCAGCAGTTTCGGGGTTGGGACTGAAGCTTTCTTT
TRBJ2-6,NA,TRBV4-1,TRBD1,CASSPQGQPKSGANVLTF,TGCGCCAGCAGCCCCCAGGGACAGCCTAAATCTGGGGCCAACGTCCTGACTTTC
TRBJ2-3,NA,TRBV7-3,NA,CASGAGGAGTDTQYF,TGTGCCAGCGGCGCTGGGGGGGCCGGTACAGATACGCAGTATTTT
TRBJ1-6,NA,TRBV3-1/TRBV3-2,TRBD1,CASRGTGAINSPLHF,TGTGCCAGCAGGGGGACAGGGGCCATTAATTCACCCCTCCACTTT
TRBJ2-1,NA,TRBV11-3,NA,CASSHSAYNEQFF,TGTGCCAGCAGTCATAGCGCCTACAATGAGCAGTTCTTC
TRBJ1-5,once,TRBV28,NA,CASSLDGGKPQHF,TGTGCCAGCAGCCTGGATGGGGGCAAGCCCCAGCATTTT
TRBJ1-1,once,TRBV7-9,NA,CASSVAGEFKAFF,TGTGCCAGCAGCGTGGCAGGGGAGTTTAAAGCTTTCTTT
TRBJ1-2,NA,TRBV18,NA,CASSPSRDTYNYGYTF,TGTGCCAGCTCACCATCCCGGGACACTTATAACTATGGCTACACCTTC
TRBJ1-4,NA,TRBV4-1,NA,CASSDGGQGRLFF,TGCGCCAGCAGCGACGGCGGGCAGGGGCGACTGTTTTTT
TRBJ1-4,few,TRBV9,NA,CASSVAGTNEKLFF,TGTGCCAGCAGCGTAGCAGGGACTAATGAAAAACTGTTTTTT
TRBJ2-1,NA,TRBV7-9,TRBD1,CASSHVTGARNEQFF,TGTGCCAGCAGCCACGTGACAGGGGCACGCAATGAGCAGTTCTTC
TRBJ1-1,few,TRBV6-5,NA,CASRTPRRRTEAFF,TGTGCCAGCAGGACGCCCCGGCGGCGCACTGAAGCTTTCTTT
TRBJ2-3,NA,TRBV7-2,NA,CASSPGYTQYF,TGTGCCAGCAGCCCGGGGTATACGCAGTATTTT